The rows below give T cell receptor beta chains drawn from one sample of a study of CXCR4 blockade with PD-1 therapy in pancreatic cancer. Generated by immunoSEQ multiplex PCR, the TCRdb table keeps only in-frame clones and is missing some. This repertoire shows 3,000 or so clones, 30% to 45% found once; its top ten account for 27%. Material: tumor tissue. The receptors stem from a human donor with pancreatic ductal adenocarcinoma. CDR3s include the opening cysteine and the closing phenylalanine or tryptophan. Fields, in order: D gene, J gene, clone size, V gene, CDR3 protein, CDR3 DNA. A D gene is named only where the DNA matches it firmly. The size entry is marked missing in some rows and otherwise reads once, few, many or a size class.

.,TRBJ1-2,.,TRBV19,CASSARNGVYGYTF,TGTGCCAGTAGTGCCCGCAATGGGGTATATGGCTACACCTTC
.,TRBJ1-6,.,TRBV19,CASSTSWSSSPLHF,TGTGCCAGTAGTACCAGTTGGTCGAGTTCACCCCTCCACTTT
.,TRBJ2-7,.,TRBV9,CASNPRTVPYEQYF,TGTGCCAGCAATCCAAGGACAGTCCCCTACGAGCAGTACTTC
.,TRBJ1-5,few,TRBV28,CASSNGNQPQHF,TGTGCCAGCAGTAATGGCAATCAGCCCCAGCATTTT
.,TRBJ1-3,.,TRBV12-5,CASGLEEGNTIYF,TGTGCTAGTGGTTTGGAAGAGGGGAACACCATATATTTT
TRBD1,TRBJ1-1,.,TRBV19,CASSIPPGQGAEAFF,TGTGCCAGTAGTATACCCCCGGGACAGGGGGCTGAAGCTTTCTTT
.,TRBJ1-6,.,TRBV18,CASSPFDRNSPLHF,TGTGCCAGCTCACCCTTTGACCGGAATTCACCCCTCCACTTT
.,TRBJ1-4,.,TRBV6-8,CASSSGRKNEKLFF,TGTGCCAGCAGTTCGGGTCGGAAGAATGAAAAACTGTTTTTT
.,TRBJ1-1,.,TRBV6-8,CASSYSDTLDTEAFF,TGTGCCAGCAGTTACTCCGACACGCTAGACACTGAAGCTTTCTTT
.,TRBJ1-1,.,TRBV9,CASSVVGDYMNTEAFF,TGTGCCAGCAGCGTAGTGGGGGACTACATGAACACTGAAGCTTTCTTT
.,TRBJ2-7,.,TRBV11-3,CASSLAGRGYEQYF,TGTGCCAGCAGCTTGGCCGGCAGGGGCTACGAGCAGTACTTC
TRBD1,TRBJ2-2,.,TRBV14,CASSRQGKFPGELFF,TGTGCCAGCAGTCGACAGGGGAAGTTCCCCGGGGAGCTGTTTTTT
TRBD2,TRBJ2-1,.,TRBV6-4,CASSDSSGGANEQFF,TGTGCCAGCAGTGACTCTAGCGGGGGGGCCAATGAGCAGTTCTTC
TRBD2,TRBJ2-1,.,TRBV4-1,CASSLGAGQRGSDEQFF,TGCGCCAGCAGCCTTGGGGCTGGCCAGCGGGGATCTGATGAGCAGTTCTTC
.,TRBJ2-5,.,TRBV9,CASSVESNQETQYF,TGTGCCAGCAGCGTAGAGTCAAACCAAGAGACCCAGTACTTC